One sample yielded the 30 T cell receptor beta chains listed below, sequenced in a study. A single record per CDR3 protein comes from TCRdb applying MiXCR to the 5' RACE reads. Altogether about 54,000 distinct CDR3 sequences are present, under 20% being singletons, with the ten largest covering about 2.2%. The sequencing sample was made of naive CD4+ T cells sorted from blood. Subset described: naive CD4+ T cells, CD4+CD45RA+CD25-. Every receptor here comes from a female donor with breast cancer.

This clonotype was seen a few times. CDR3 in amino acids: CAGSLTSNQPQHF. CDR3 bases: TGTGCGGGGAGCCTAACGAGCAATCAGCCCCAGCATTTT. The chain uses TRBV28 and TRBJ1-5; D gene unclear. The CDR3 runs to 13 residues. The germline V gene has CDR1 MDHEN and CDR2 SYDVKM.

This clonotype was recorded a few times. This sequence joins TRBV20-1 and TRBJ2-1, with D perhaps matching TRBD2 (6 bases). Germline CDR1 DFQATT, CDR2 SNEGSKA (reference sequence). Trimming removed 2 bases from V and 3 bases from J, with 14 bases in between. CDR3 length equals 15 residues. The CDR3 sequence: CSARSRISGYNEQFF. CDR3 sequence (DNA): TGCAGTGCTAGATCCCGTATTAGCGGCTACAATGAGCAGTTCTTC.

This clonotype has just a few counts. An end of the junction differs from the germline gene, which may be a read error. DNA for the CDR3: TGCGCCAGCAGCTCCACAGGGATTCCCCCCGGGGAGCTGTTCTTT. Translated: CASSSTGIPPGELFF. The J gene is TRBJ2-2, the V gene TRBV5-1; tentative D call: TRBD1 (6 bases). Germline CDR1 and CDR2: SGHRS and YFSETQ. This CDR3 is 15 amino acids long.

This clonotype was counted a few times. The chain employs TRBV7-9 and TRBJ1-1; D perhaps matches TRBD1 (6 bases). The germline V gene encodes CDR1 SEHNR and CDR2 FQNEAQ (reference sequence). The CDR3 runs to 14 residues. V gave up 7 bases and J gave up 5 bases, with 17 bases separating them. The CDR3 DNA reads TGTGCCAGCACCCCGGCGGGGGGCGAAACTGAAGCTTTCTTT. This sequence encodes CASTPAGGETEAFF.

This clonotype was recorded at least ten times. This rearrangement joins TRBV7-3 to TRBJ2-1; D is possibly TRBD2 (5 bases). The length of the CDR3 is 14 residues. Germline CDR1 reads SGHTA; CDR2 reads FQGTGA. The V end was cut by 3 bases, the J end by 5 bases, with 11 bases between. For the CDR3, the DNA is TGTGCCAGCAGCTTGCTTACTAGAAACAATGAGCAGTTCTTC. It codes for CASSLLTRNNEQFF.

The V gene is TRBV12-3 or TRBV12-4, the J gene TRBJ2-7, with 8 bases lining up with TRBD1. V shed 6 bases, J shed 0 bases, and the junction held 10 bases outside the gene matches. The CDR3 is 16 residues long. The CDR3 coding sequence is TGTGCCAGCAGACTAGGACAGGGACAAAGCTCCTACGAGCAGTACTTC. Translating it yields CASRLGQGQSSYEQYF.

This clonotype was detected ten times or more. The DNA of the CDR3 is TGTGCCAGCAGCCCACAGGGGACCGGGGAGCTGTTTTTT. This encodes CASSPQGTGELFF. V usage is TRBV7-7 and J usage is TRBJ2-2; 7 bases fit TRBD1. V shed 5 bases and J 5 bases; nucleotides not matched to a gene: 2. CDR1 is SSHAT, CDR2 FNYEAQ, per germline (reference sequence). The CDR3 runs 13 residues.

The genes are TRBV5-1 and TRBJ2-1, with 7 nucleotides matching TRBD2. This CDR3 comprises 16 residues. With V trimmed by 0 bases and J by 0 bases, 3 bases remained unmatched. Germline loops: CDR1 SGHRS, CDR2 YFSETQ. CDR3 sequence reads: CASSLVAGPSYNEQFF. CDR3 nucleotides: TGCGCCAGCAGCTTGGTAGCGGGCCCCTCCTACAATGAGCAGTTCTTC.

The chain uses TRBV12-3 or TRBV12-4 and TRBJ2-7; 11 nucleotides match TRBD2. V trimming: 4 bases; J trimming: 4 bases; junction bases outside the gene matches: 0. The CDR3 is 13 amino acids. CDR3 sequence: CASSSSGGYEQYF. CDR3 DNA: TGTGCCAGCAGTTCTAGCGGGGGGTACGAGCAGTACTTC.

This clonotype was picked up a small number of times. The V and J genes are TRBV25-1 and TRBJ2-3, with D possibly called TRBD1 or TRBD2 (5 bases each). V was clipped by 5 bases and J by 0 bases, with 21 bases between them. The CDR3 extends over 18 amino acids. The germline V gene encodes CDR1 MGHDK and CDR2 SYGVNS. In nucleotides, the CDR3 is TGTGCCAGCAGTCCTAACCTGGGGTTGGGGGAGAGCACAGATACGCAGTATTTT. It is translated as CASSPNLGLGESTDTQYF.

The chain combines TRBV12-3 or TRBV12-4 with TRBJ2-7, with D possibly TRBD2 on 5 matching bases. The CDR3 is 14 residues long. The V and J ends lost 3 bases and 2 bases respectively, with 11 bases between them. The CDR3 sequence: CASSFAASPYEQYF. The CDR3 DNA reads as TGTGCCAGCAGTTTCGCGGCTAGCCCCTACGAGCAGTACTTC.

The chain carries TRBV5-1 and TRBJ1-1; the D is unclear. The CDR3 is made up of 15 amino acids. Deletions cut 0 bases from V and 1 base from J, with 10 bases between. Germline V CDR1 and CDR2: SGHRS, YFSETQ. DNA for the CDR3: TGCGCCAGCAGCTTGGCGGCCACAGCGAACACTGAAGCTTTCTTT. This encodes CASSLAATANTEAFF. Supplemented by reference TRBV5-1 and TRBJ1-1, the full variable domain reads KAGVTQTPRYLIKTRGQQVTLSCSPISGHRSVSWYQQTPGQGLQFLFEYFSETQRNKGNFPGRFSGRQFSNSRSEMNVSTLELGDSALYLCASSLAATANTEAFFGQGTRLTVV.

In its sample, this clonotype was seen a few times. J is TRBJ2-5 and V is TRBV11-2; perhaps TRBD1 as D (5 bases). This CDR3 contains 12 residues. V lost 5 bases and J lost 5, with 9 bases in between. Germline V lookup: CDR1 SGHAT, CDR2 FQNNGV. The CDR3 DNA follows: TGTGCCAGCAGCCGACAGAGGGAGACCCAGTACTTC. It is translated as CASSRQRETQYF.

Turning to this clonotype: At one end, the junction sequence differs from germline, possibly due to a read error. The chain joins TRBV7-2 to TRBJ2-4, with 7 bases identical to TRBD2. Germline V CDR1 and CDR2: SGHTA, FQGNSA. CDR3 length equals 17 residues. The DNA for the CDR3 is TGTGCCAGCAGCTTAGGGGCGGGGGATCTGACCAAAAACATCCAGTACTTC. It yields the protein CASSLGAGDLTKNIQYF.

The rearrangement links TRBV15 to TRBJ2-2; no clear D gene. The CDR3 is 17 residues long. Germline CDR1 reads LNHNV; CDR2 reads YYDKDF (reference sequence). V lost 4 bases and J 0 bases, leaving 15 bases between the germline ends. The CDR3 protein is CATSIRPPRANTGELFF. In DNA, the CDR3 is TGTGCCACCAGCATAAGACCCCCCCGGGCGAACACCGGGGAGCTGTTTTTT.

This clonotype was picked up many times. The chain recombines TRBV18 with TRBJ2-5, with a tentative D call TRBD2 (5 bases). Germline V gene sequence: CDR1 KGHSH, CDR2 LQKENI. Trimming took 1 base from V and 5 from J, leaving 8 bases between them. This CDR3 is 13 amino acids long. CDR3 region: CASSPRGSETQYF. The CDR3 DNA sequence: TGTGCCAGCTCACCACGAGGGTCCGAGACCCAGTACTTC.

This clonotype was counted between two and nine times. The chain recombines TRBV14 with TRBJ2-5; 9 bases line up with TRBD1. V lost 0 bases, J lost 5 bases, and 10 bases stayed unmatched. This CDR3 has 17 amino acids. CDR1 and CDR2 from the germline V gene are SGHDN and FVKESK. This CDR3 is CASSQDLRDRAMETQYF. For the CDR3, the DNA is TGTGCCAGCAGCCAAGATCTAAGGGACAGGGCTATGGAGACCCAGTACTTC.

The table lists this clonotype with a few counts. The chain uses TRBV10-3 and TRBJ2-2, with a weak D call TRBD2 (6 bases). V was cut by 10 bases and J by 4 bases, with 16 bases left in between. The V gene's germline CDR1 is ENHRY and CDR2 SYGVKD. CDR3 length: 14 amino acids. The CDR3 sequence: CATTRLESTGELFF. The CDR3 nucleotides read TGTGCCACGACCAGACTAGAGAGCACCGGGGAGCTGTTTTTT.

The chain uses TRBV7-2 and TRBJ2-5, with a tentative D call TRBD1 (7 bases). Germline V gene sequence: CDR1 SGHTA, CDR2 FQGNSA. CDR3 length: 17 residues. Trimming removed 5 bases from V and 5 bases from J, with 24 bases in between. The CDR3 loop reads CASSPQGGSRVGETQYF. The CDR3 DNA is TGTGCCAGCAGCCCCCAGGGGGGATCCCGCGTGGGGGAGACCCAGTACTTC.

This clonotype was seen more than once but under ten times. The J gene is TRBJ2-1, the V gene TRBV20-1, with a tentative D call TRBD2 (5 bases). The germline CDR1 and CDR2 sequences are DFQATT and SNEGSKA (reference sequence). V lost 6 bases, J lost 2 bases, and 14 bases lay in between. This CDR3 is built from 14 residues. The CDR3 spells CSADSGNTYNEQFF. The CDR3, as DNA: TGCAGTGCCGATTCCGGGAACACCTACAATGAGCAGTTCTTC.

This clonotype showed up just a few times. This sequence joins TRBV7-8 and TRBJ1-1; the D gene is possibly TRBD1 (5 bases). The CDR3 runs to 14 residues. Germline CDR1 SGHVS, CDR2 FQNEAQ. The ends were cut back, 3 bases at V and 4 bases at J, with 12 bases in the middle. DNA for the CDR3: TGTGCCAGCAGCTTTGAAACCGGGGGCACTGAAGCTTTCTTT. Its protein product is CASSFETGGTEAFF.

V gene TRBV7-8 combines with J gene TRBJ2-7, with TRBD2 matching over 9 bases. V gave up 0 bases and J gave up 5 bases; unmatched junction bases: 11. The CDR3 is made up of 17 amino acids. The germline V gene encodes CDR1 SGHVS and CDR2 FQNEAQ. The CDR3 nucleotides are TGTGCCAGCAGCTTAGCCAGATCCGGGACTAGCATAAACGAGCAGTACTTC. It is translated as CASSLARSGTSINEQYF.

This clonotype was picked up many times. The CDR3 DNA reads TGTGCCAGCAGCGCCACACAGGGTTATGGCTACACCTTC. This codes for CASSATQGYGYTF. The chain joins TRBV9 to TRBJ1-2, with D possibly matching TRBD1 (6 bases). Trimming took off 3 bases at V and 5 bases at J, with 11 bases between the two ends. The length of the CDR3 is 13 residues. Germline V gene lookup returns CDR1 SGDLS and CDR2 YYNGEE.

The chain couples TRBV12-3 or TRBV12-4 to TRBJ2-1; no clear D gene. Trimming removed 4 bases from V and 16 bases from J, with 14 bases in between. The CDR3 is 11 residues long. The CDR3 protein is CASSSLTVQFF. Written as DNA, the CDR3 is TGTGCCAGCAGTTCCCTGACCGTGCAATTCTTC.

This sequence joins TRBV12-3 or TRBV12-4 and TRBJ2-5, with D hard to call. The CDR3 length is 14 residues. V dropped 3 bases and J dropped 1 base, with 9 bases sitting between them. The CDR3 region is CASSLQAIQETQYF. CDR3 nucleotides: TGTGCCAGCAGTTTGCAGGCAATCCAAGAGACCCAGTACTTC.

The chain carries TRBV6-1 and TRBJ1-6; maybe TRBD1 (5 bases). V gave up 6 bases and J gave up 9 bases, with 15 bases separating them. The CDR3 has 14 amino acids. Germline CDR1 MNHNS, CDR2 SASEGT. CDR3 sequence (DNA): TGTGCCAGCAGGCCCGGTGGCAGGGTTTCACCCCTCCACTTT. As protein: CASRPGGRVSPLHF.

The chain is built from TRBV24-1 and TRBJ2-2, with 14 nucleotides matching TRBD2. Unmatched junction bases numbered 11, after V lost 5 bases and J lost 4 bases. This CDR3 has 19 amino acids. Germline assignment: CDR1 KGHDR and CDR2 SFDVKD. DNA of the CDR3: TGTGCCACCAGTGCCCAGACTAGCGGGAGGGCCTTGAGCACCGGGGAGCTGTTTTTT. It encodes CATSAQTSGRALSTGELFF.

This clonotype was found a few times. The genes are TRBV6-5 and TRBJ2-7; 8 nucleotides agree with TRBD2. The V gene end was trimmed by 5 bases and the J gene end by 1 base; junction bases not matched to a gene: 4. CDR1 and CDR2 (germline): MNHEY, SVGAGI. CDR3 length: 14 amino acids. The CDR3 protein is CASSKTSGSYEQYF. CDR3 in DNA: TGTGCCAGCAGTAAAACTAGCGGATCCTACGAGCAGTACTTC.

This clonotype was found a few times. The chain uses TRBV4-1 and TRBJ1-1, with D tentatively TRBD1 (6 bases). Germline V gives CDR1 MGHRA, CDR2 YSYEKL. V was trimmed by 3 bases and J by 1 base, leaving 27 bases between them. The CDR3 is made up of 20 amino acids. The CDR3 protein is CASSHQTLQQFRGKNTEAFF. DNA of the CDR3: TGCGCCAGCAGCCACCAAACCCTTCAACAGTTCAGGGGAAAGAACACTGAAGCTTTCTTT.

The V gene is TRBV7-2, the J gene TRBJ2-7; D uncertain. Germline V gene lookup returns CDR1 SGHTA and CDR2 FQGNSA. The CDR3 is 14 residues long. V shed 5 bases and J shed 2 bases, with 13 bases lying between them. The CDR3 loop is CASSPETPPYEQYF. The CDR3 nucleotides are TGTGCCAGCAGCCCCGAGACGCCCCCCTACGAGCAGTACTTC.